The subject of this entry is one T cell receptor (beta chain). Trimming cost V 1 base and J 6 bases; bases outside gene matches: 4. The CDR3 covers 14 residues. From germline, CDR1 is DFQATT and CDR2 SNEGSKA (reference sequence). Each CDR3 protein is one row after TCRdb ran MiXCR on the RT-PCR reads. The repertoire holds about 680,000 distinct CDR3 sequences, about 14% seen once, with about 3.6% in the top ten. This receptor was taken from a female donor in good health, serving as a healthy control. The V and J genes are TRBV20-1 and TRBJ2-1; 9 positions agree with TRBD2. Specimen: memory CD4+ T cells from blood. CDR3 loop: CSARVAGGVNEQFF. The DNA for the CDR3 is TGCAGTGCTAGAGTTGCGGGAGGGGTCAATGAGCAGTTCTTC.